These T cell receptor beta chains were read from a single sample in a study of metastatic and nonmetastatic thyroid tumors. With MiXCR, TCRdb called clones anew from the PCR reads. This sample has some 36,000 clones, with about 15% found just once. The sample taken for sequencing was blood. The receptor set was obtained from a male donor with papillary thyroid cancer or a benign thyroid nodule (not recorded which). Some clones in this sample may be carry-over from other donors' samples. The CDR3 runs from the conserved cysteine through the conserved F or W. Fields, in order: V gene, CDR3 protein.

>TRBV6-1
CASSEGSGDTDTQYF
>TRBV15
CATSPGGRLGETQYF
>TRBV19
CASSIDRGVTEAFF
>TRBV20-1
CSARPSRGPGNTIYF
>TRBV19
CASSTQVNQPQHF
>TRBV7-9
CASGLAGGPNEQFF
>TRBV30
CAWSSRGANVLTF
>TRBV5-6
CASSRAVGQQETQYF
>TRBV12-3/TRBV12-4
CASIRLGGANEQFF
>TRBV6-4
CASKQGEDTGELFF
>TRBV19
CASSIAPLSNYGYTF
>TRBV20-1
CSAPFQGNYEQYF
>TRBV20-1
CSAPDGQQGTNTEAFF
>TRBV5-1
CASSLLGARSNTEAFF
>TRBV28
CATPGTGGGGGYGYTF
>TRBV7-8
CASSTAATDTQYF
>TRBV4-2
CASTTTGVRRTDTQYF
>TRBV6-6
CASSYRGGNTEAFF
>TRBV18
CASSNTGVDEQFF
>TRBV2
CASSEGQRGDVETQYF
>TRBV6-5
CASSYHPSANTGELFF
>TRBV20-1
CSGWGTDSGTQYF
>TRBV24-1
CATSDPGQGDSYEQYF
>TRBV6-4
CASSETSDGTDTQYF
>TRBV10-3
CAIKGLGQNTEAFF
>TRBV20-1
CSTEPPRMEETQYF
>TRBV7-9
CASIRGQNYGYTF
>TRBV15
CATSSRDYSYNEQFF